A single sample is the source of the 24 T cell receptor beta chains below, sequenced in a study of T cells after yellow fever vaccination. TCRdb re-called the 5' RACE reads through MiXCR, storing one row per CDR3 protein. The table has about 300,000 distinct CDR3 sequences, less than 9.5% seen once. Source: CD4+ T cells sorted from PBMCs, taken 5 days after the yellow fever booster vaccination. The receptors shown here come from a man younger than 35 who received the YFV17D yellow fever vaccine.

The chain uses TRBV18 and TRBJ2-7; TRBD2 aligns across 9 bases. The V segment lost 2 bases and the J segment 2 bases; nucleotides outside the gene matches: 4. Germline-derived CDR1 and CDR2 are KGHSH and LQKENI. The CDR3 has 15 residues. The CDR3 is CASSPRLAGTYEQYF. The CDR3 DNA reads as TGTGCCAGCTCACCAAGGCTAGCGGGGACCTACGAGCAGTACTTC.

The chain links TRBV11-2 to TRBJ2-1, with 7 bases aligning to TRBD2. CDR3 size: 14 residues. Trimming at V came to 3 bases and at J to 8 bases, leaving 7 bases not matched to a gene. From germline, CDR1 is SGHAT and CDR2 FQNNGV. The CDR3 protein is CASSLGTTRHEQFF. In DNA, the CDR3 is TGTGCCAGCAGCTTGGGGACTACCAGGCATGAGCAGTTCTTC.

The gene calls are TRBV2 and TRBJ2-2; 11 bases are shared with TRBD1. V gave up 7 bases and J gave up 7 bases; unmatched junction bases: 5. The CDR3 totals 14 residues. Germline lookup yields CDR1 SNHLY and CDR2 FYNNEI. CDR3 region: CASTDRGQYGELFF. The CDR3 nucleotides are TGTGCCAGCACGGACAGGGGGCAATACGGGGAGCTGTTTTTT.

This clonotype was counted only a few times. CDR3 bases: TGTGCCAGCAGCTTCGGTGGCTTTAACACCGGGGAGCTGTTTTTT. The encoded protein is CASSFGGFNTGELFF. The rearrangement joins TRBV5-4 to TRBJ2-2; unclear D gene. Germline V lookup: CDR1 SGHNT, CDR2 YYREEE (reference sequence). CDR3 size: 15 residues. Trimming stripped 2 bases from V and 2 bases from J, with 10 bases between.

This chain links TRBV7-2 with TRBJ2-3; perhaps TRBD1 as D (6 bases). Germline V gene data show CDR1 as SGHTA and CDR2 as FQGNSA. V shed 0 bases and J shed 4 bases, with 14 bases lying between them. The CDR3 length is 16 residues. DNA of the CDR3: TGTGCCAGCAGCTTAGCGGGGGCGAGAGGTGCAGATACGCAGTATTTT. Residues: CASSLAGARGADTQYF.

The V call is TRBV24-1, the J call TRBJ1-5; D remains ambiguous. There are 14 residues in the CDR3. Germline V gene data show CDR1 as KGHDR and CDR2 as SFDVKD. V shed 5 bases and J shed 1 base, with 8 bases lying between them. CDR3 sequence (DNA): TGTGCCACCAGTGGAGCGGGGAGCAATCAGCCCCAGCATTTT. Its protein product is CATSGAGSNQPQHF.

The table lists this clonotype with a few counts. The rearrangement uses TRBV7-9 and TRBJ1-5; 9 bases map to TRBD1. The V gene end was trimmed by 3 bases and the J gene end by 5 bases; junction bases not matched to a gene: 5. The CDR3 is made up of 15 amino acids. Germline V gives CDR1 SEHNR, CDR2 FQNEAQ (reference sequence). CDR3 coding DNA: TGTGCCAGCAGCTTTGCGGGACAGGGCCATCAGCCCCAGCATTTT. The encoded protein is CASSFAGQGHQPQHF. Using reference TRBV7-9 and TRBJ1-5 for the parts outside the CDR3, the full variable domain is DTGVSQNPRHKITKRGQNVTFRCDPISEHNRLYWYRQTLGQGPEFLTYFQNEAQLEKSRLLSDRFSAERPKGSFSTLEIQRTEQGDSAMYLCASSFAGQGHQPQHFGDGTRLSIL.

The chain couples TRBV20-1 to TRBJ1-5; no definite D call. CDR3 size: 15 residues. V was clipped by 0 bases and J by 7 bases, with 16 bases between them. Germline V lookup: CDR1 DFQATT, CDR2 SNEGSKA (reference sequence). The CDR3 DNA follows: TGCAGTGCTAGAGATCCAGCGGGAGGGTACCAGCCCCAGCATTTT. It translates to CSARDPAGGYQPQHF.

This clonotype was seen many times. V gene TRBV6-6 combines with J gene TRBJ2-5; perhaps D is TRBD1 or TRBD2 (5 bases each). The CDR3 runs to 14 residues. V was cut by 8 bases and J by 7 bases, with 20 bases left in between. Germline V lookup: CDR1 MNHNY, CDR2 SVGAGI (reference sequence). The CDR3 loop is CASQHGATVMTQYF. DNA of the CDR3: TGTGCCAGCCAACACGGGGCTACGGTTATGACCCAGTACTTC.

This clonotype was observed a few times. The V and J genes are TRBV9 and TRBJ2-5; D not certain. Trimming left V 0 bases short and J 2 bases short, with 5 bases between. This CDR3 has 13 amino acids. CDR1 SGDLS and CDR2 YYNGEE come from the germline V gene. Written as DNA, the CDR3 is TGTGCCAGCAGCGTAGGTCAGCAAGAGACCCAGTACTTC. Its protein product is CASSVGQQETQYF.

Ten or more counts support this clonotype. The rearrangement links TRBV6-2 or TRBV6-3 to TRBJ2-2, with D perhaps assigned TRBD1 or TRBD2 (6 bases each). CDR1 and CDR2 from the germline V gene are MNHEY and SVGEGT. Trimming removed 2 bases at V and 5 bases at J, with 12 bases between. The CDR3 sequence is 15 residues long. CDR3 sequence reads: CASSYAGGLTGELFF. CDR3 sequence (DNA): TGTGCCAGCAGTTACGCTGGGGGGCTTACCGGGGAGCTGTTTTTT.

This clonotype appeared many times. This chain joins TRBV20-1 and TRBJ2-4; D might be TRBD1 or TRBD2, each matching 6 bases. CDR3 size: 14 residues. Per the germline V gene, CDR1 is DFQATT and CDR2 is SNEGSKA (reference sequence). Deletions cut 7 bases from V and 6 bases from J, with 19 bases between. The CDR3 sequence: CSVLRRGAGNIQYF. CDR3 bases: TGCAGTGTTCTAAGAAGGGGGGCTGGAAACATTCAGTACTTC.

V is TRBV5-4 and J is TRBJ2-7, with D possibly TRBD1 on 5 matching bases. The CDR3 contains 18 residues. V lost 0 bases to trimming and J lost 1 base, with 20 bases between them. The germline gives CDR1 SGHNT, CDR2 YYREEE (reference sequence). The CDR3 DNA is TGTGCCAGCAGCTTGGGGATAAGGGGCAGTCCGAATTCCTACGAGCAGTACGTC. This codes for CASSLGIRGSPNSYEQYV.

This chain joins TRBV20-1 and TRBJ1-4; maybe TRBD1 (5 bases). Germline CDR1 and CDR2: DFQATT and SNEGSKA (reference sequence). This CDR3 has 13 amino acids. V lost 5 bases, J lost 6 bases, and 13 bases lay in between. For the CDR3, the DNA is TGCAGTGCTTCAACGGGGCTTGATGAAAAACTGTTTTTT. Translated, it gives CSASTGLDEKLFF.

This clonotype has a handful of counts. J is TRBJ1-4 and V is TRBV10-2; D gene ambiguous. V was shortened by 2 bases and J by 7 bases, with 11 bases between the two germline ends. The CDR3 has 14 residues. The germline CDR1 and CDR2 sequences are WSHSY and SAAADI. CDR3 sequence (DNA): TGCGCCAGCAGTGAGCCAGCCTATGGTGAAAAACTGTTTTTT. It is translated as CASSEPAYGEKLFF.

In its sample, this clonotype was seen a few times. V gene TRBV7-9 combines with J gene TRBJ1-6; no clear D. CDR1 SEHNR and CDR2 FQNEAQ come from the germline V gene (reference sequence). The CDR3 runs 15 residues. V was pared by 1 base and J by 3 bases, with 7 bases between. The CDR3 sequence is CASSLGGSYNSPLHF. The CDR3, as DNA: TGTGCCAGCAGCTTAGGCGGAAGCTATAATTCACCCCTCCACTTT.

J is TRBJ1-5 and V is TRBV18; TRBD1 might be the D (5 bases). There are 13 residues in the CDR3. Germline V gene lookup returns CDR1 KGHSH and CDR2 LQKENI. Deletions cut 5 bases from V and 5 bases from J, with 10 bases between. The CDR3 DNA reads as TGTGCCAGCTCAGAACAGGAGGATCAGCCCCAGCATTTT. It translates to CASSEQEDQPQHF.

At least ten counts were recorded for this clonotype. The CDR3 loop reads CASSLGQGIEAFF. The DNA for the CDR3 is TGTGCCAGCAGCTTGGGACAGGGGATTGAAGCTTTCTTT. J is TRBJ1-1 and V is TRBV5-6, with 8 bases that match TRBD1. CDR1 is SGHDT and CDR2 is YYEEEE in the germline V gene. The CDR3 extends over 13 amino acids. With 0 bases clipped from V and 7 bases from J, the junction kept 2 bases outside the gene matches.

J is TRBJ2-3 and V is TRBV4-3, with TRBD2 matching over 10 bases. The CDR3 contains 16 residues. V shed 1 base, J shed 2 bases, and the junction held 3 bases outside the gene matches. Germline values: CDR1 LGHNA, CDR2 YSLEER. CDR3 nucleotide sequence: TGCGCCAGCAGCCAAGCGGGACTAGCGAACACAGATACGCAGTATTTT. Translated, it gives CASSQAGLANTDTQYF.

V is TRBV7-3 and J is TRBJ1-4; TRBD1 matches at 7 bases. The junction had 13 bases not matched to a gene; V was cut back by 1 base and J by 5 bases. CDR3 size: 18 residues. Germline CDR1 SGHTA, CDR2 FQGTGA. The CDR3 DNA reads as TGTGCCAGCAGCTTAATTACTAGGACGGGACAGAAGAATGAAAAACTGTTTTTT. This encodes CASSLITRTGQKNEKLFF.

This clonotype was seen only a few times. The rearrangement uses TRBV7-3 and TRBJ2-3; D is unclear. CDR3 length: 12 amino acids. Trimming stripped 8 bases from V and 1 base from J, with 7 bases between. Germline V lookup: CDR1 SGHTA, CDR2 FQGTGA. For the CDR3, the DNA is TGTGCCAGCTCCGGGCGCACAGATACGCAGTATTTT. As protein: CASSGRTDTQYF.

This chain connects TRBV24-1 to TRBJ2-1, with 11 positions matching TRBD1. The CDR3 length is 16 residues. Germline V gene sequence: CDR1 KGHDR, CDR2 SFDVKD. The V gene end was trimmed by 6 bases and the J gene end by 3 bases; junction bases not matched to a gene: 6. This CDR3 reads CATSKPGTGGYNEQFF. In DNA form, the CDR3 reads TGTGCCACCAGTAAACCCGGGACAGGGGGCTACAATGAGCAGTTCTTC.

Only a few counts were recorded for this clonotype. The gene calls are TRBV12-5 and TRBJ2-3, with TRBD1 matching over 7 bases. The germline gives CDR1 LGHNT, CDR2 FRNRAP. The CDR3 totals 14 residues. V lost 6 bases, J lost 2 bases, and 5 bases stayed unmatched. The CDR3 DNA is TGTGCTAGTGGGCCGGGACAGCTCACAGATACGCAGTATTTT. Translation: CASGPGQLTDTQYF.

This clonotype came up a few times. The gene calls are TRBV4-1 and TRBJ1-3; 7 bases fit TRBD1. With V trimmed by 7 bases and J by 0 bases, 15 bases remained unmatched. From germline, CDR1 is MGHRA and CDR2 YSYEKL. This CDR3 contains 18 residues. The CDR3 DNA reads TGCGCCAGCACCGGGGGCCAACAGGGGATCGACTCTGGAAACACCATATATTTT. It codes for CASTGGQQGIDSGNTIYF.